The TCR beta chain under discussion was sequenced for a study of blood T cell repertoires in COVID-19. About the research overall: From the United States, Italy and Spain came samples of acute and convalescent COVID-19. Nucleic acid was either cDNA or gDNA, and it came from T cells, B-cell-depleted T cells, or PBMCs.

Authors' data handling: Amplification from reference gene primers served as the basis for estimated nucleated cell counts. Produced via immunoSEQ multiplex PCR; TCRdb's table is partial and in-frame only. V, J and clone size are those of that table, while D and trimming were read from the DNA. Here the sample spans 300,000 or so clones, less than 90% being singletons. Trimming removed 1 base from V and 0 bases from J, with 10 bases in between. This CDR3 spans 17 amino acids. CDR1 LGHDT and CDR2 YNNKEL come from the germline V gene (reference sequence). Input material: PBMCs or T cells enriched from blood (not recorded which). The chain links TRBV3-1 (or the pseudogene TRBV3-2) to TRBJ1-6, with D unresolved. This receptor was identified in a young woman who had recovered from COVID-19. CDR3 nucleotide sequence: TGTGCCAGCAGCCAAGTTGGCGGGAGCTCCTATAATTCACCCCTCCACTTT. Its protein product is CASSQVGGSSYNSPLHF.